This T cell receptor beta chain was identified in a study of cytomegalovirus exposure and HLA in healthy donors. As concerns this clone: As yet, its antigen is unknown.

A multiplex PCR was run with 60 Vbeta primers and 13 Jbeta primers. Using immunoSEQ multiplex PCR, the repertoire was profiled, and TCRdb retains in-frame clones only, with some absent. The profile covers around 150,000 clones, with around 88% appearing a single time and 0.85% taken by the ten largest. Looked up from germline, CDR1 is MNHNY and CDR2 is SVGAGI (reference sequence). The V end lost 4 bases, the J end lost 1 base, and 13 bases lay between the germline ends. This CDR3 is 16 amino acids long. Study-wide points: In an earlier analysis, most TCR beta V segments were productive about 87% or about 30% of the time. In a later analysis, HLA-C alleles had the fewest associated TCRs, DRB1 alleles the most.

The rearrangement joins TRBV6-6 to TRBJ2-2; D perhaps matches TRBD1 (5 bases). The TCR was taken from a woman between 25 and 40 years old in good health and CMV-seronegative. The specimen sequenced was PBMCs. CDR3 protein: CASSLGQGMNTGELFF. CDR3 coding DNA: TGTGCCAGCAGTTTGGGGCAGGGTATGAACACCGGGGAGCTGTTTTTT.